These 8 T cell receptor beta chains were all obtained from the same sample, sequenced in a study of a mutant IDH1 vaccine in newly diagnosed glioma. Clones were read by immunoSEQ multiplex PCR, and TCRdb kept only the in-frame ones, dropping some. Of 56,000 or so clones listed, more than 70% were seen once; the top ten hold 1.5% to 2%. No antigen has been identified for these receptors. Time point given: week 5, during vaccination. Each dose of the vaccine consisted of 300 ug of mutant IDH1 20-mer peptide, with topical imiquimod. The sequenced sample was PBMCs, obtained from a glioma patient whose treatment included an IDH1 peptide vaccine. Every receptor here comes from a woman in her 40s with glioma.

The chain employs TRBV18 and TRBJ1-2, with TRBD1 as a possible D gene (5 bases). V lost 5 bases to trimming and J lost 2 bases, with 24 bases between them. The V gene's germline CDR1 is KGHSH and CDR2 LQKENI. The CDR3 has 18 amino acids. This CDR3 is CASSTTLDRGRANYGYTF. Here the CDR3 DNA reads TGTGCCAGCTCAACCACCCTGGATAGAGGCAGGGCCAACTATGGCTACACCTTC.

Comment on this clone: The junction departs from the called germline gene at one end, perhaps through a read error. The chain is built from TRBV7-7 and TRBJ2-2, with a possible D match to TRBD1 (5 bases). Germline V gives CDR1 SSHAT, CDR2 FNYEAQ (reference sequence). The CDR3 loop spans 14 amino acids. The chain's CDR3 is CASSFGRDTGELFF. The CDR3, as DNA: TGTGCTAGCAGCTTCGGCAGGGACACCGGGGAGCTGTTTTTT. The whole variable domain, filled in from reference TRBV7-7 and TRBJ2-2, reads GAGVSQSPRYKVTKRGQDVTLRCDPISSHATLYWYQQALGQGPEFLTYFNYEAQPDKSGLPSDRFSAERPEGSISTLTIQRTEQRDSAMYRCASSFGRDTGELFFGEGSRLTVL.

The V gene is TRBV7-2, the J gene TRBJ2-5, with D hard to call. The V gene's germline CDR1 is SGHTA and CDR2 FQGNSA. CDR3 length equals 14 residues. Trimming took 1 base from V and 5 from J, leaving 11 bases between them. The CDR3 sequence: CASSLVPGWETQYF. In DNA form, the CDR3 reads TGTGCCAGCAGCTTAGTGCCCGGATGGGAGACCCAGTACTTC.

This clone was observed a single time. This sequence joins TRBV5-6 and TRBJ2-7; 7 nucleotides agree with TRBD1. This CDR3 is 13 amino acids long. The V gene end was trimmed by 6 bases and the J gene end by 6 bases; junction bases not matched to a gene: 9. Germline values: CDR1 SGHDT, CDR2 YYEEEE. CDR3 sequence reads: CASTQGGIVEQYF. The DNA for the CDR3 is TGTGCCAGCACCCAAGGGGGCATCGTCGAGCAGTACTTC.

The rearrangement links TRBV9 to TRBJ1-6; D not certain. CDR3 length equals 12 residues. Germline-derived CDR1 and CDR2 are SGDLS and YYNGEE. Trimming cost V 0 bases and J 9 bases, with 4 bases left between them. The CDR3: CASSVAGSPLHF. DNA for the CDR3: TGTGCCAGCAGCGTAGCGGGTTCACCCCTCCACTTT.

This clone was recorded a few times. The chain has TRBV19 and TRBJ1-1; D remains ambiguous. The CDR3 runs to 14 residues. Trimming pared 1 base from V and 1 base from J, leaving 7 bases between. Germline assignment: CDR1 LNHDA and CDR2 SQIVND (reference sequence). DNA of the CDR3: TGTGCCAGTAGTATAGGGGAAGCGAACACTGAAGCTTTCTTT. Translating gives CASSIGEANTEAFF.

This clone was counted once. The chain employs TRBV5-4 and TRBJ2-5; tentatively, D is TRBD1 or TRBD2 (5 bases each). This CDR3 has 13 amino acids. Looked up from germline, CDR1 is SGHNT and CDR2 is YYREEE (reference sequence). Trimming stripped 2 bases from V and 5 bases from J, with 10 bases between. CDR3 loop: CASSFGREETQYF. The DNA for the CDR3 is TGTGCCAGCAGCTTTGGCAGGGAGGAGACCCAGTACTTC.

The CDR3 DNA sequence: TGTGCCAGTGTCCCCAGGGACAGGGGGCTATTTGGCTATGGCTACACCTTC. Translated: CASVPRDRGLFGYGYTF. The rearrangement links TRBV19 to TRBJ1-2, with 12 bases lining up with TRBD1. With V trimmed by 8 bases and J by 4 bases, 14 bases remained unmatched. The V gene's germline CDR1 is LNHDA and CDR2 SQIVND (reference sequence). The CDR3 runs 17 residues.